Below are 5 T cell receptor beta chains sequenced from a single sample in a study of CD8+ T cells in alopecia areata (dated by TCRdb to 2016 to 2018). The protocol used for the library was the immunoSEQ multiplex PCR assay. To provide template for TCR sequencing, every sample had RNA extracted and reverse transcribed into cDNA. TCRdb obtained this table from immuneACCESS and retained in-frame rearrangements with V and J assigned. These tables miss some clones; where compared with another copy, unresolved V genes account for less than half of the shortfall, and the remainder is unexplained. The sample table contains some 110,000 clones; only one count was recorded for roughly three fifths of them. Of the sample, 12% is held by the ten largest clones. The time point label corresponds to: around 22 weeks on oral tofacitinib. In light of the paper, this sample's treatment or condition label describes: oral pan-JAK inhibitor, 5-10 mg twice daily.

The specimen was CD8+ T cells sorted from blood, collected at week 24, from a patient treated with tofacitinib. Every receptor here comes from a human donor with alopecia areata.

The chain is built from TRBV11-1 and TRBJ2-1, with a tentative D call TRBD2 (5 bases). Deletions cut 3 bases from V and 6 bases from J, with 9 bases between. CDR3 length: 13 amino acids. Germline CDR1 SGHAT, CDR2 FQDESV (reference sequence). The DNA for the CDR3 is TGTGCCAGCAGCTTGGGAGAATTCAATGAGCAGTTCTTC. Amino acid sequence: CASSLGEFNEQFF.

This chain uses TRBV10-3 with TRBJ1-2; 7 bases line up with TRBD1. The CDR3 contains 13 residues. Germline V gene sequence: CDR1 ENHRY, CDR2 SYGVKD. V was pared by 7 bases and J by 1 base, with 3 bases of the junction left unmatched. The CDR3 DNA reads as TGTGCCATCACCCGACAGGGTAACTATGGCTACACCTTC. Its translation is CAITRQGNYGYTF.

This clone was seen more than once but under ten times. V and J are TRBV4-1 and TRBJ1-4, with D hard to call. V gave up 4 bases and J gave up 3 bases, with 12 bases separating them. This CDR3 comprises 15 residues. Germline V lookup: CDR1 MGHRA, CDR2 YSYEKL. DNA for the CDR3: TGCGCCAGCAGCCCCAGGACCGATCCTAATGAAAAACTGTTTTTT. This translates into CASSPRTDPNEKLFF.

The chain combines TRBV30 with TRBJ2-7, with a possible D match to TRBD2 (7 bases). Looked up from germline, CDR1 is GTSNPN and CDR2 is SVGIG (reference sequence). V was trimmed by 1 base and J by 4 bases, leaving 17 bases between them. The CDR3 has 15 residues. The CDR3 is CAWSEGAGEGYEQYF. Written as DNA, the CDR3 is TGTGCCTGGAGTGAGGGAGCAGGGGAGGGTTACGAGCAGTACTTC.

This clone showed up just a few times. The V gene is TRBV11-2, the J gene TRBJ1-2; the match to TRBD1 covers 7 bases. This CDR3 has 15 amino acids. Germline V gene sequence: CDR1 SGHAT, CDR2 FQNNGV. V lost 5 bases to trimming and J lost 2 bases; unmatched junction nucleotides: 8. CDR3 bases: TGTGCCAGCAGCCCCCCAGGCAGGGGGAACTATGGCTACACCTTC. This sequence encodes CASSPPGRGNYGYTF.